The T cell receptor (beta chain) under discussion was sequenced for a study of shared clonotypes between healthy human individuals. What was sequenced on ten immunoSEQ deep assay plates was unsorted PBMC DNA. Using immunoSEQ multiplex PCR, the repertoire was profiled, and TCRdb retains in-frame clones only, with some absent. The sample carries 450,000 to 500,000 clones, 70% to 80% recorded once. Regarding this clone: Other DNA sequences in this sample translate to the same CDR3.

V was shortened by 2 bases and J by 2 bases, with 4 bases between the two germline ends. The CDR3 totals 12 residues. Germline-derived CDR1 and CDR2 are MDHEN and SYDVKM. The sample was PBMCs. J is TRBJ2-7 and V is TRBV28; D remains unclear. The sequence came from a woman aged 40 to 50 in good health. Some clones in this sample may be carry-over from other donors' samples. Here the CDR3 DNA reads TGTGCCAGCAGTTTAGGTGCCTACGAGCAGTACTTC. This translates into CASSLGAYEQYF.